This T cell receptor (beta chain) was found in a study of response to subunit inactivated influenza vaccine. Each CDR3 protein gets one entry after TCRdb re-called the RT-PCR reads with MiXCR. This sample has around 570,000 distinct CDR3 sequences, with about 10% found just once. V lost 0 bases to trimming and J lost 7 bases; unmatched junction nucleotides: 2. Germline CDR1 reads SGHAT; CDR2 reads FQNNGV. The CDR3 is 15 amino acids. The sample was also linked to a second study, of T cells expressing NK-cell markers. As that report states: UMIs were included in TCR beta cDNA generated by 5'RACE template switching. The authors derived TCR beta repertoires from sorted CD3+CD56+NKG2C+, CD3+CD56+NKG2C- and CD3+CD56-NKG2C+ T cells. An anti-gamma-delta TCR antibody was added in several experiments. It restricted sorting to alpha-beta TCR-expressing T cells. Several donors showed dominant NKG2C+ clonotypes comprising about 1.0-7.5% of their CD8+ T cells. Once again these clonotypes came out on top in the CD3+CD56-NKG2C+ fraction of a few donors.

Sequences were derived from PBMCs from blood, sampled on the day of vaccination. This receptor was taken from a man aged 45-65 years who received an inactivated influenza vaccine. The genes are TRBV11-2 and TRBJ1-6, with 8 bases aligning to TRBD1. The CDR3 bases are TGTGCCAGCAGCTTAGAGGGACAGGAGAATTCACCCCTCCACTTT. It specifies CASSLEGQENSPLHF.